This TCR beta chain was sequenced for a study of blood T cell repertoires in COVID-19. In the study overall: From the United States, Italy and Spain came samples of acute and convalescent COVID-19. T cells, B-cell-depleted T cells, or PBMCs provided the cDNA or gDNA that served as material.

In the source study's methods: The authors estimated nucleated cell counts from reference gene primer amplification. The protocol was immunoSEQ multiplex PCR, while the TCRdb copy is restricted to in-frame clones and leaves out a portion. From that table come the V and J calls and clone size; the DNA was used to work out D and trimming. Of tens of thousands of clones in the sample, roughly 88% were seen once. CDR1 and CDR2 from the germline V gene are SGDLS and YYNGEE. The CDR3 loop spans 14 amino acids. The V and J ends lost 2 bases and 10 bases, in that order; junction bases with no gene match: 6. The chain carries TRBV9 and TRBJ2-1, with 10 bases lining up with TRBD2. The source of this sequence is a woman aged 80 or over with acute or convalescent COVID-19. Sequencing was carried out using peripheral blood. For the CDR3, the DNA is TGTGCCAGCAGCGTCCTAGCGGGAGATGGCGAGCAGTTCTTC. The encoded protein is CASSVLAGDGEQFF.